One T cell receptor beta chain is described in this entry. The antigen it recognizes is unknown. Base-call qualities are not available, and no considerably larger clone is one nucleotide away. The CDR3 starts with the cysteine, ends with the phenylalanine, and has 14 residues. This entry keeps only the CDR3 DNA: 42 bases, framed from base 1. The V and J ends are trimmed by 6 bases and 0 bases, leaving 11 bases between them. Sequences MNHNY (CDR1) and SVGAGI (CDR2) are obtained from the germline V gene (reference sequence). The data stem from a study of lymphopenia after photon versus proton radiotherapy (dated by TCRdb to about 2019). Turning to the overall study: The study compared the immunological effects of photon versus proton radiation therapy in patients with gastrointestinal tumors who developed high-grade lymphopenia. The cohort included roughly 18 patients with gastrointestinal tumors who developed lymphopenia after receiving either photon or proton therapy. The study was designed to characterize how the impact on the immune system differs between the two radiation modalities. Broad study findings and their caveats: The survival association was assessed only in patients who died, and the authors presented better survival with proton therapy as a possibility rather than a demonstrated result. After the lymphocyte count nadir, photon-treated repertoires showed oligoclonal expansion, especially of CD8+ Temra cells, which drove the drop in diversity. Among patients across the cohort who died, overall survival time showed an inverse correlation with a larger post-nadir drop in TCR diversity. During treatment, patients who received proton therapy stayed relatively stable, whereas patients who received photon therapy lost naive T cells and TCR diversity and gained effector/memory populations.

The protocol used for the library was the immunoSEQ multiplex PCR assay. T cell repertoires were profiled by deep sequencing of rearranged TCR beta loci, alongside multiparametric flow cytometry. The table comes from immuneACCESS by way of TCRdb, which keeps in-frame sequences with V and J called. Part of the clones is missing from these tables; in studies checked, under half for an unresolved V gene and the rest for unknown reasons. In all, the sample holds about 26,000 clones, and about nine tenths of those were seen once. Around 0.89% of the sample comes from the top ten. The sequence links TRBV6-6 to TRBJ1-1, with the D gene not clear enough to name. Material: peripheral blood, obtained from a patient treated with photon-based radiotherapy. The TCR was taken from a woman between 50 and 59 years old with cholangiocarcinoma. The DNA sequence is TGTGCCAGCAGACCCGACAACATGAACACTGAAGCTTTCTTT. This encodes CASRPDNMNTEAFF.